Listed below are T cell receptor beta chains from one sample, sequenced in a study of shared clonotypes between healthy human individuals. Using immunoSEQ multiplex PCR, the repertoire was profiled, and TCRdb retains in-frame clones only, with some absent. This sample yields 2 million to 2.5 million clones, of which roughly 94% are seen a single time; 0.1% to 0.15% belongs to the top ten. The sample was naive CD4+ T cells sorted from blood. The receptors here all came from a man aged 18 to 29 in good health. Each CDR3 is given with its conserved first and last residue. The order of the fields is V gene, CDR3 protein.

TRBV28	CATDKSPGGLSEAFF
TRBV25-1	CASSARDRNIGTNEKLFF
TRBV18	CASSLSPPGGTDTQYF
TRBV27	CASSLGNIGTGELFF
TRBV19	CASAGGLRTYEQYF
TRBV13	CASSSYWGLAGGLNEQFF
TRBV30	CAWSPSGNLQGETQYF
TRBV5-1	CASTIGGTASYEQYF
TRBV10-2	CASRRGTSGRAGEQFF
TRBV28	CASTNGQVGRAFF
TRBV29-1	CSALSGQETQYF
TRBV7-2	CASSLVSENNSPLHF
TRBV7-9	CASSLEQRSGYTF
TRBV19	CASTYGQLNQPQHF
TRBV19	CASSIKRARQSYEQYF
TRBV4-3	CASSQDFSPGREQYF
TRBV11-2	CASSFRRDRANEKLFF
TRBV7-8	CASSLVGRVGPGELFF
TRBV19	CASSMASGSYEQYF
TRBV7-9	CASSLDRVGGNTIYF
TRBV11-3	CASSLTGNEQFF
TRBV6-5	CASRKRQVGEQYF